The subject of this entry is one T cell receptor (beta chain). Its antigen is still unknown. The sample is drawn from a study of shared clonotypes between healthy human individuals. The sorted-subset replicate PCRs were given 200 ng DNA, which is 27,000 or so T cell genomes. Sequenced by immunoSEQ multiplex PCR; TCRdb stores in-frame clones only, minus some. The table records millions of clones, under 95% of them present only once. CD45RO-negative, CCR7-positively selected cells formed the naive CD8 fraction, excluding terminally differentiated effector memory CD45RA+ cells. All donors were Caucasian adults living in Nashville, Tennessee. Whole-study findings and limits: With a handful of donors compared, approximately 5.5% of naive CD4 clonotypes were shared. Naive subsets generally exceeded memory subsets in estimated richness.

The source material was naive CD8+ T cells from PBMCs. The TCR originated in a man younger than 35 in good health. Some clones in this sample may be carry-over from other donors' samples.

The CDR3 loop reads CAISEPDRGQDEQYF. The DNA for the CDR3 is TGTGCCATCAGTGAGCCGGACAGGGGACAGGACGAGCAGTACTTC. This sequence joins TRBV10-3 and TRBJ2-7; 9 bases agree with TRBD1. Germline assignment: CDR1 ENHRY and CDR2 SYGVKD. The CDR3 totals 15 residues. V was clipped by 2 bases and J by 5 bases; unmatched bases: 7.